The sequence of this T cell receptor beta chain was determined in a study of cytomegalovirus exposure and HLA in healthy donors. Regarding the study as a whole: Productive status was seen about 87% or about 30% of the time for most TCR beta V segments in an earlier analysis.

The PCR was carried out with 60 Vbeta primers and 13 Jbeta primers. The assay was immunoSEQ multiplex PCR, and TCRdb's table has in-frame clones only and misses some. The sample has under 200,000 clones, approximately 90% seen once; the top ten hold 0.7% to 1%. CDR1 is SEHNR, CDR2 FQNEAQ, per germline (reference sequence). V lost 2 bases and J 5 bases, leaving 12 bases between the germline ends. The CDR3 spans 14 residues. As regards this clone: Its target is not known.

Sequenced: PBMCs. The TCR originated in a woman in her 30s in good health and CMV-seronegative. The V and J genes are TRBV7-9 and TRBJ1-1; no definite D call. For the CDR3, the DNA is TGTGCCAGCAGCTTATCAGACACCAGGACTGAAGCTTTCTTT. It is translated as CASSLSDTRTEAFF.